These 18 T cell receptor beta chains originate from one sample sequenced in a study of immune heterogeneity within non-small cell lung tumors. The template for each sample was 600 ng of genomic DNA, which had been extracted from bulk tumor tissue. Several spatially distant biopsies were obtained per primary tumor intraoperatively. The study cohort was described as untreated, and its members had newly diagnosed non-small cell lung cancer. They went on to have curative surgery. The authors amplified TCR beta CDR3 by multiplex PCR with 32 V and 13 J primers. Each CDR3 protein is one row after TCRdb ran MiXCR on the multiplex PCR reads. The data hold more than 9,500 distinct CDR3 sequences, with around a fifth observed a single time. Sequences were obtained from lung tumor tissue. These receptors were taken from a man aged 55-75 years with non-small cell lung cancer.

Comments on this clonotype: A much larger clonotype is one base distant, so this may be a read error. CDR3 DNA: TGTGCCAGCAGCTTAATCGGAAGGGGCAATTTCGTCCCCGGGGAGCTGTTTTTT. This gives the protein CASSLIGRGNFVPGELFF. The chain combines TRBV7-3 with TRBJ2-2; perhaps TRBD1 as D (5 bases). The V end lost 1 base, the J end lost 6 bases, and 21 bases lay between the germline ends. Germline V gene sequence: CDR1 SGHTA, CDR2 FQGTGA. This CDR3 contains 18 residues. Supplemented by reference TRBV7-3 and TRBJ2-2, the full variable domain reads GAGVSQTPSNKVTEKGKYVELRCDPISGHTALYWYRQSLGQGPEFLIYFQGTGAADDSGLPNDRFFAVRPEGSVSTLKIQRTERGDSAVYLCASSLIGRGNFVPGELFFGEGSRLTVL.

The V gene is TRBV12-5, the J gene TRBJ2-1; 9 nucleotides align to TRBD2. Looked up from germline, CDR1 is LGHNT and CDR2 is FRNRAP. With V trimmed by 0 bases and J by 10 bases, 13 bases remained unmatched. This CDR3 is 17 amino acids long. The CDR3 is CASGLVGGSGRVAEQFF. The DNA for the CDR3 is TGTGCTAGTGGTTTGGTAGGAGGTAGCGGGAGAGTCGCCGAGCAGTTCTTC.

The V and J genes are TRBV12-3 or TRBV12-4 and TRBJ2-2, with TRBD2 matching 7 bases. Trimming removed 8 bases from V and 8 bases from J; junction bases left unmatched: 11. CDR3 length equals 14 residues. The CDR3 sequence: CASSGGGPAGELFF. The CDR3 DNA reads TGTGCCAGCTCCGGGGGAGGGCCAGCGGGGGAGCTGTTTTTT.

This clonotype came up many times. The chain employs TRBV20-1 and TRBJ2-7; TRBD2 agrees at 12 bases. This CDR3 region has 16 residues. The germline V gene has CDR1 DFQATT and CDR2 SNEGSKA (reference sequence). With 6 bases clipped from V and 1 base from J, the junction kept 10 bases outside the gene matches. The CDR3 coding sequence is TGCAGTGCAACCGGACTAGCGGGACATTCTTCCTACGAGCAGTACTTC. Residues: CSATGLAGHSSYEQYF.

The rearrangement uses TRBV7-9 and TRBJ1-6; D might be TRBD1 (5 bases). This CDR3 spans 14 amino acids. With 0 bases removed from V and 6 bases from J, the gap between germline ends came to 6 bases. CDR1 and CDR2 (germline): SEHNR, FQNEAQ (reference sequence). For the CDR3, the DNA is TGTGCCAGCAGCTTAGCGGACACTAATTCACCCCTCCACTTT. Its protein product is CASSLADTNSPLHF. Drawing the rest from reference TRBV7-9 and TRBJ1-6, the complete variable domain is DTGVSQNPRHKITKRGQNVTFRCDPISEHNRLYWYRQTLGQGPEFLTYFQNEAQLEKSRLLSDRFSAERPKGSFSTLEIQRTEQGDSAMYLCASSLADTNSPLHFGNGTRLTVT.

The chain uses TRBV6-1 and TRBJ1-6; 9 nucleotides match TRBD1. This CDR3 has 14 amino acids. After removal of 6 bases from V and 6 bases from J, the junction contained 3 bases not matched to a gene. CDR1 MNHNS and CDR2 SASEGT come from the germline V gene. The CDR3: CASSQGQGNSPLHF. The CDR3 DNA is TGTGCCAGCAGCCAGGGACAGGGTAATTCACCCCTCCACTTT.

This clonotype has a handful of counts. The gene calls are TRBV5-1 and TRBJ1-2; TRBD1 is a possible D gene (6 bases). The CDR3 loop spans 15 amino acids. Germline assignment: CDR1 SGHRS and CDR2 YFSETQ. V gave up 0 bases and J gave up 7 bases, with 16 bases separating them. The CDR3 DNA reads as TGCGCCAGCAGCTTGGGATCCAGGGGAGAAAGTGGCTACACCTTC. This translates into CASSLGSRGESGYTF.

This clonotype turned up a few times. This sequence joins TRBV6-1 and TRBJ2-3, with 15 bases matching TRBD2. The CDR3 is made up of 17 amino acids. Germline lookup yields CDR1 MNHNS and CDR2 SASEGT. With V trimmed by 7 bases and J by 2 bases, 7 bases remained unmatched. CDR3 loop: CASTTGTSGGNTDTQYF. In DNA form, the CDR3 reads TGTGCCAGCACAACCGGGACTAGCGGGGGGAACACAGATACGCAGTATTTT.

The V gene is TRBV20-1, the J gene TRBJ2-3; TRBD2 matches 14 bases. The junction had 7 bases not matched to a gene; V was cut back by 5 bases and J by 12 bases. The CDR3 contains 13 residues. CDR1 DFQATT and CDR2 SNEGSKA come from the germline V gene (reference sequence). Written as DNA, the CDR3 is TGCAGTGCTGGGCCGGGACTAGCGGGAGTTCAGTATTTT. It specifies CSAGPGLAGVQYF.

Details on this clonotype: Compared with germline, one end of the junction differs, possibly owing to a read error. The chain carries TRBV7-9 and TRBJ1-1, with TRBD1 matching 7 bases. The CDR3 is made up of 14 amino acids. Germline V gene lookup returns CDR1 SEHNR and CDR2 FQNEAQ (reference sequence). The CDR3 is CASTLEGADHSSFF. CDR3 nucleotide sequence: TGTGCCAGCACCTTAGAGGGGGCAGACCATAGTAGTTTCTTT. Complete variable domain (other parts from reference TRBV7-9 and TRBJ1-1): DTGVSQNPRHKITKRGQNVTFRCDPISEHNRLYWYRQTLGQGPEFLTYFQNEAQLEKSRLLSDRFSAERPKGSFSTLEIQRTEQGDSAMYLCASTLEGADHSSFFGQGTRLTVV.

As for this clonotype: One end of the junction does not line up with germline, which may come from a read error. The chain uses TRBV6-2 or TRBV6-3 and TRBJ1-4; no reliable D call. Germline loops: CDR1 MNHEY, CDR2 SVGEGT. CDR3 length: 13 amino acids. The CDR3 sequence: CANSVATNEKPFF. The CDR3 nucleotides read TGTGCCAACAGTGTTGCAACTAATGAAAAACCGTTTTTT.

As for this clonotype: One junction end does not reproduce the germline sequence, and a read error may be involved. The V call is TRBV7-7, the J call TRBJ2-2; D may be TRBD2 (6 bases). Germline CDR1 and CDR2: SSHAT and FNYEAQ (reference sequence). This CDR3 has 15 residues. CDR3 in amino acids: CASSLAGLGTGQLFF. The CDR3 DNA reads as TGTGCCAGCAGCCTCGCGGGACTTGGGACCGGGCAGCTGTTTTTT.

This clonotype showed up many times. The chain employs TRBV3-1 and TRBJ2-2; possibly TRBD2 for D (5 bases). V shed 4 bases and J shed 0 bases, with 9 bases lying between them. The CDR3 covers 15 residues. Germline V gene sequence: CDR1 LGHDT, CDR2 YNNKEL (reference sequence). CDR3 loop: CASSRGHSNTGELFF. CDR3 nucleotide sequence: TGTGCCAGCAGCCGAGGGCACTCGAACACCGGGGAGCTGTTTTTT.

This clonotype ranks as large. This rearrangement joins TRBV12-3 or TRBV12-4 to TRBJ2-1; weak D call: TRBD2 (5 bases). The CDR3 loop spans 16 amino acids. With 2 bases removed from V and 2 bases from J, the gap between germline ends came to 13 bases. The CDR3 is CASSLLAPPPYNEQFF. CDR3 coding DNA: TGTGCCAGCAGTTTACTAGCCCCACCCCCCTACAATGAGCAGTTCTTC.

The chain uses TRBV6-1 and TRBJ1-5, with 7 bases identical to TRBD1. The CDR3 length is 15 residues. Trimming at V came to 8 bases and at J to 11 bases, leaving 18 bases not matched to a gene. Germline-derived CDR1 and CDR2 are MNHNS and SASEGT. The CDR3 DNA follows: TGTGCCAGCGGTAGGGGGCAGTCCCCCGAATGGACCCAGCATTTT. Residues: CASGRGQSPEWTQHF.

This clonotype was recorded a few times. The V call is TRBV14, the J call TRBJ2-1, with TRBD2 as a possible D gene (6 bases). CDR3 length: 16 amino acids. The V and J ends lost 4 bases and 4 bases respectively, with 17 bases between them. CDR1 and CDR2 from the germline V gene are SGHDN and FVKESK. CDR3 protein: CASSPLGSGFYNEQFF. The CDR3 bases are TGTGCCAGCAGCCCCCTGGGAAGCGGGTTTTACAATGAGCAGTTCTTC.

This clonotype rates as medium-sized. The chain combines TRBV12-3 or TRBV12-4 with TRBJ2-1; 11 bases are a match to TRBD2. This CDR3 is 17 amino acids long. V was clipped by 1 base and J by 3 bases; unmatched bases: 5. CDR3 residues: CASSLEAGTSGYNEQFF. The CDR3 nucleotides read TGTGCCAGCAGTTTAGAAGCCGGGACTAGCGGCTACAATGAGCAGTTCTTC.

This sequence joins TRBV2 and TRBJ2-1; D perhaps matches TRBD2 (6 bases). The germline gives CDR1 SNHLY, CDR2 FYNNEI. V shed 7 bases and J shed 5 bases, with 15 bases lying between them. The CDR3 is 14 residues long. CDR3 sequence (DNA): TGTGCCAGCACGGAGGTTAGCGGCCACAATGAGCAGTTCTTC. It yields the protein CASTEVSGHNEQFF.